This TCR beta chain was documented in a study of cytomegalovirus exposure and HLA in healthy donors (TCRdb year 2017). Some background on the complete study: According to an earlier analysis of 587 of the donors, about 179 million T cells yielded 90 million to 140 million unique TCR beta sequences and about 300 Gb of sequence data. Using immunosequencing, the study profiled T cell repertoires from 550 to 750 subjects and related those repertoires to cytomegalovirus serostatus. A later analysis re-analyzed previously published TCR beta repertoires from roughly 600 donors and added high-resolution HLA genotyping to study TCR occurrence patterns. HLA typing included class I and class II loci at four-digit resolution. To decide whether each TCR beta V gene segment behaved as functional or pseudogenic, an earlier analysis of nearly 600 of the donors relied on high-throughput TCR beta sequencing. Typing coverage varied by locus: roughly 620-630 donors for A, B, C, DRB1 and DQB1; 500 to 550 for DQA1; around 570 for DPA1; approximately 490 for DPB1. Rather than using new phenotypic data, the later analysis identified candidate immune exposures from TCR beta sequences and from how often those sequences occurred across donors. Four to six DR-DQ haplotypes were handled as single units for association and clustering, since linkage in the cohort was strong. The study aimed to test whether signatures of past pathogen exposure could be identified by cataloging public T cell receptors. To predict cytomegalovirus infection status, the study combined high-throughput TCR immunosequencing, statistical association of individual TCRs with disease status, and machine learning. Every discovery cohort repertoire had been produced on one sequencing platform. In a later genetic analysis, genome-wide SNP genotypes for 398 of the 666 donors were used, and that subset was treated as a discovery cohort. Roughly 300 gigabases of sequencing data and tens of millions of unique TCR sequences were included in an early release covering several hundred HLA-typed donors. Of the 300 to 500 genotyped donors, 70% to 90% were placed in the genetic ancestry cluster associated with self-reported Caucasian donors. On average, around 240,000 unique TCR beta nucleotide sequences were sequenced per donor among some 420 genotyped donors of the cohort, with about 17% of those sequences being non-productive. Besides the first cohort of roughly 660 subjects, a separate validation cohort made up of about 120 different subjects was used. Donor age, sex, ethnicity and CMV serostatus were collected together with the repertoire data.

To prepare the library, the immunoSEQ multiplex PCR assay was applied. A mixture of 60 forward primers for TCR Vbeta segments and 13 reverse primers for TCR Jbeta segments was used in the multiplex PCR. A multiplex PCR assay on genomic DNA amplified the CDR3 region of rearranged TCR beta genes. On the Illumina HiSeq System, the amplified TCR beta libraries were sequenced as 87-base-pair reads. The paper's processing steps were these. A later analysis tallied 75 million to 95 million unique TCR beta chains across the 666 repertoires, and about 10 million of those chains were shared by two or more donors. To remove PCR and sequencing errors, raw reads were error-corrected and collapsed into unique sequences using a nearest-neighbor algorithm that merged closely related sequences. Alignment of CDR3 sequences to IMGT reference sequences was used to assign V, D and J gene segments. For a sequence to be retained, a match of at least six nucleotides was required to both a V gene segment and a J gene segment. A rearrangement counted as productive if the CDR3 had no stop codons and remained in frame with V and J, and every other rearrangement counted as non-productive. Following IMGT convention, CDR3 was defined as the stretch from the second conserved V-encoded cysteine to the conserved J-encoded phenylalanine. Sequences without an unambiguous match to a single V gene segment were excluded from the earlier analysis of approximately 560 of the donors. In an earlier analysis of 587 of the donors, a V segment was called functional when productive rearrangements were above 56.7%, and segregating when the standard deviation between donors exceeded 5%. To diagnose cytomegalovirus status from the catalog of TCR beta chain sequences, a statistical classification framework was built. In a later analysis, V and J genes were assigned by comparing TCR nucleotide sequences against IMGT/GENE-DB human TR gene sequences. Using the TCRdist pipeline, a later analysis assigned CDR3 sequences along with most-parsimonious VDJ recombination scenarios. In a later analysis, every TCR beta chain was defined by the combination of its CDR3 amino acid sequence and its V-gene family, and reads without a unique V-gene family were dropped. To address suspected cross-contamination and a sequencing artifact, a later analysis removed approximately 590 highly shared, low-generation-probability nucleotide sequences. A later analysis calculated a clonal expansion index for each public chain from normalized within-repertoire ranks of inferred template counts. A later analysis computed generation probabilities with a VDJ recombination model fitted to out-of-frame rearrangements, and checked the results against IGoR. A later analysis scored TCR-TCR, TCR-HLA and TCR-CMV co-occurrence with hypergeometric tests, applying a repertoire-size bias correction to TCR pairs. In a later analysis, false discovery rates were estimated by permuting HLA or CMV assignments 20 times. In a later analysis, co-occurring TCRs were grouped with DBSCAN, and TCRdist sequence similarity was added when clustering was performed within HLA-allele-positive subsets. Co-occurrence clustering excluded repertoires with fewer than 30,000 or more than 120,000 public chains, plus five with anomalous nucleotide sharing. TCRdb carries this immuneACCESS record with in-frame sequences only. Its versions omit some clonotypes, under half of them owing to an unresolved V gene in the studies checked, with the rest unexplained. V, J and clone size derive from that table, while D and trimming were established from the DNA sequence. This sample gives about 84,000 clones in total; more than 50% of them show up just once. The ten largest make up about 15% of the sample.

The cohort consisted of some 670 healthy bone marrow donors. At the time of sampling, every cohort member was nominally healthy, though immune exposures that went unrecorded were likely present. The donor tested CMV seropositive and was one of the 289 seropositive cohort members. Each donor provided a peripheral blood sample, and peripheral blood mononuclear cells were used for TCR beta sequencing. Genomic DNA was extracted from the blood cell samples with the Qiagen DNeasy Blood Extraction Kit. CDR1 SGDLS and CDR2 YYNGEE are derived from the germline V gene. Spanning cysteine to phenylalanine, the CDR3 consists of 13 amino acids. Left in the record is the CDR3 DNA by itself, 39 bases read in frame from the first base. Trimming at the junction amounts to 6 bases on V and 5 bases on J, and the germline ends lie 14 bases apart. The study at large found these results: A later genetic analysis associated a missense DCLRE1C variant with V-gene and J-gene trimming of TCR beta chains, and an independent cohort replicated the association. A group of highly shared sequence variants was considered likely to be a technical artifact of the sequencing pipeline. In vitro tests confirmed that a few of the cytomegalovirus-associated TCR beta chains recognize cytomegalovirus antigens. The authors suggested that the approach could potentially be extended to other disease states and immunological phenotypes. Most TCR sequences were observed very rarely across donors, whereas some public TCRs were present in many individuals. Because counts were too low, roughly 17 rarely observed V segments, including chromosome 9 orphons, were left out of the earlier analysis of 587 of the donors. The cohort was sequenced for TCR beta chains only, and without alpha or paired-chain data the features that could be detected were limited. In a later analysis, TCR association rates were found to vary across HLA loci, with the most associated TCRs seen for DRB1 alleles and the fewest for HLA-C alleles. Compared with the 666-donor mean, donors in an Asian-associated ancestry cluster had fewer N-insertions in productive TCRs, according to a later genetic analysis. Cytomegalovirus status was reported to be diagnosed by the classifier with high specificity and sensitivity in both the original and validation cohorts. A later analysis associated 16,951 TCR beta sequences with specific HLA alleles at a false discovery rate of 0.05. When HLA alleles, especially DR and DQ, strongly co-occurred, attributing TCR associations to individual alleles was difficult. The only immune exposure information available for the cohort was CMV serostatus. A further reported finding was that TCR beta sequences accurately predicted the HLA-A and HLA-B alleles for most subjects in the first cohort. Correlated functional status among segregating V segments might reflect linkage disequilibrium, but an unknown experimental factor could not be ruled out. Roughly uniform sequencing depth across donors was assumed in presence/absence analyses, although this assumption may not hold. The study listed over 150 TCR beta chains as associated with cytomegalovirus. In a later analysis, HLA-associated TCR beta chains showed more clonal expansion and lower generation probabilities than non-associated chains that were equally common. Some IMGT-functional V segments, including TRBV6-2 and TRBV6-3, could not be distinguished by the 87-base-pair reads and were therefore excluded. In an earlier analysis of approximately 600 of the donors, most TCR beta V segments were observed in productive rearrangements about 87% or about 30% of the time, broadly matching IMGT annotations. Because HLA typing was missing for some donors at each locus, association tests included only the typed subset. A later analysis found that most CMV-associated TCR beta chains appeared HLA-restricted, with HLA associations seemingly driven largely by CMV exposure. Several of the top co-occurrence clusters appeared to be linked to parvovirus B19, influenza, CMV and Epstein-Barr virus, according to a later analysis.

On this clone: The antigen this receptor binds is unknown. No per-base quality is available; no much larger clone lies one base away.

The TCR originated in a woman aged 40 to 50 in good health and CMV-seropositive. The sequenced sample consisted of PBMCs. Recombination joined TRBV9 with TRBJ1-2, with the D gene call left open. The DNA is as follows: TGTGCCAGCACTAATCCCGGGGATTATGGCTACACCTTC. Protein translation: CASTNPGDYGYTF.